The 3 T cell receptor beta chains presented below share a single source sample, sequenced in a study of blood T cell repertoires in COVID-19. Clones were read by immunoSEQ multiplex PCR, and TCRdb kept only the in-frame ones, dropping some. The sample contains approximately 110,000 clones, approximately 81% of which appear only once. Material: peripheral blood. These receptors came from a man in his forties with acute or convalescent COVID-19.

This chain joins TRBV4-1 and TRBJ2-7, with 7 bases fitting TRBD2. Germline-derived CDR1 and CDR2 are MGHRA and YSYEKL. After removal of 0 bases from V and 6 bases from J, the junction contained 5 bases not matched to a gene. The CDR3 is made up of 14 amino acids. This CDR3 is CASSQDRGRAEQYF. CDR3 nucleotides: TGCGCCAGCAGCCAAGATCGAGGGAGGGCCGAGCAGTACTTC.

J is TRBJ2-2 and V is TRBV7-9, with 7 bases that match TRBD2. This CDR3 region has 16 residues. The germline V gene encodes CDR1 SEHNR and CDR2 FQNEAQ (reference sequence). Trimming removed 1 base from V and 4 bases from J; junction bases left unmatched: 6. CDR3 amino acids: CASSLVSGPTTGELFF. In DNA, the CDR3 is TGTGCCAGCAGCTTAGTTAGCGGGCCAACCACCGGGGAGCTGTTTTTT.

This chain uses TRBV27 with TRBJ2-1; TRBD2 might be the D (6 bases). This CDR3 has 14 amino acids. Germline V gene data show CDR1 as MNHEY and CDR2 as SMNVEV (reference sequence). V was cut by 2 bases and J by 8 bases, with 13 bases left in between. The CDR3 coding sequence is TGTGCCAGCAGTTTAAGGCTAGCGATGGATGAGCAGTTCTTC. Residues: CASSLRLAMDEQFF.